The 21 T cell receptor beta chains listed next were all sequenced from one sample in a study of OX40 agonist ivuxolimab in advanced cancers. Clones were read by immunoSEQ multiplex PCR, and TCRdb kept only the in-frame ones, dropping some. There are about 63,000 clones in the sample; 85% to 90% occur only once, and about 10% lies in the top ten. The sequencing here drew on CD4+ or CD8+ T cells sorted from blood, taken in a trial of the OX40 agonist ivuxolimab. The receptors stem from an adult with an advanced solid tumor such as melanoma, head and neck, liver or kidney cancer.

V is TRBV11-2 and J is TRBJ1-2; D ambiguous. Germline values: CDR1 SGHAT, CDR2 FQNNGV. The V and J ends lost 0 bases and 4 bases respectively, with 12 bases between them. This CDR3 spans 15 amino acids. The CDR3 loop is CASSLEFGYLYGYTF. The DNA for the CDR3 is TGTGCCAGCAGCTTAGAATTCGGCTACCTCTATGGCTACACCTTC.

The chain carries TRBV5-1 and TRBJ2-7; maybe TRBD2 (5 bases). The germline V and J ends were trimmed by 1 base and 3 bases, with 11 bases remaining between them. This CDR3 comprises 14 residues. CDR1 SGHRS and CDR2 YFSETQ come from the germline V gene. The CDR3 is CASSLRGILYEQYF. As DNA, the CDR3 is TGCGCCAGCAGCTTGCGGGGTATTCTCTACGAGCAGTACTTC.

The chain links TRBV28 to TRBJ1-1; 7 bases align to TRBD1. V trimming: 4 bases; J trimming: 1 base; junction bases outside the gene matches: 3. This CDR3 has 14 residues. Germline values: CDR1 MDHEN, CDR2 SYDVKM. CDR3 region: CASSSGGPNTEAFF. The CDR3 nucleotides read TGTGCCAGCAGTTCAGGGGGACCGAACACTGAAGCTTTCTTT.

V is TRBV28 and J is TRBJ1-2, with a tentative D call TRBD1 (5 bases). This CDR3 contains 13 residues. V was shortened by 7 bases and J by 5 bases, with 14 bases between the two germline ends. CDR1 is MDHEN and CDR2 is SYDVKM in the germline V gene. As DNA, the CDR3 is TGTGCCAGCAATTGGGGACCACGATATGGCTACACCTTC. It is translated as CASNWGPRYGYTF.

The V call is TRBV5-1, the J call TRBJ1-1, with 8 bases matching TRBD1. Germline V gene lookup returns CDR1 SGHRS and CDR2 YFSETQ. V lost 3 bases to trimming and J lost 4 bases; unmatched junction nucleotides: 8. The CDR3 contains 15 residues. CDR3 DNA sequence: TGCGCCAGCAGCTCGACAGGGGCGCCGGTCACTGAAGCTTTCTTT. Its translation: CASSSTGAPVTEAFF.

The chain has TRBV18 and TRBJ2-7; D is undetermined. This CDR3 comprises 14 residues. Germline V gives CDR1 KGHSH, CDR2 LQKENI. V lost 2 bases and J lost 3, with 11 bases in between. CDR3 in amino acids: CASSPGRRLYEQYF. CDR3 nucleotide sequence: TGTGCCAGCTCACCAGGCAGACGGCTCTACGAGCAGTACTTC.

The rearrangement links TRBV4-1 to TRBJ1-5; maybe TRBD1 (6 bases). V was trimmed by 2 bases and J by 4 bases, leaving 24 bases between them. Per the germline V gene, CDR1 is MGHRA and CDR2 is YSYEKL. This CDR3 has 19 residues. The CDR3 nucleotides are TGCGCCAGCAGCCAACAGGGGCAGGACCTCATTGGCCGTAATCAGCCCCAGCATTTT. As protein: CASSQQGQDLIGRNQPQHF.

The chain uses TRBV10-3 and TRBJ1-5; weak D call: TRBD1 (5 bases). This CDR3 has 16 amino acids. Trimming left V 2 bases short and J 10 bases short, with 21 bases between. Germline V CDR1 and CDR2: ENHRY, SYGVKD. The CDR3 DNA follows: TGTGCCATCAGTGAGAAGGCAGTTTGGAGGGGTGGCCCCCAGCATTTT. This sequence encodes CAISEKAVWRGGPQHF.

The gene calls are TRBV10-3 and TRBJ2-7; 8 bases align to TRBD2. This CDR3 spans 17 amino acids. Unmatched junction bases numbered 14, after V lost 3 bases and J lost 4 bases. CDR1 and CDR2 (germline): ENHRY, SYGVKD. CDR3 DNA sequence: TGTGCCATCAGTGACGTCGGGGGGGCAGGTTTGAGGTACGAGCAGTACTTC. This translates into CAISDVGGAGLRYEQYF.

A single count supports this clone. The rearrangement joins TRBV11-2 to TRBJ2-7; 7 bases are a match to TRBD1. Trimming cost V 2 bases and J 2 bases; bases outside gene matches: 6. CDR3 length: 15 residues. The V gene's germline CDR1 is SGHAT and CDR2 FQNNGV. The CDR3, as DNA: TGTGCCAGCAGCTTAAAAGGGACAGACACCTACGAGCAGTACTTC. It yields the protein CASSLKGTDTYEQYF. The entire variable domain, with the rest obtained from reference TRBV11-2 and TRBJ2-7, is as follows: EAGVAQSPRYKIIEKRQSVAFWCNPISGHATLYWYQQILGQGPKLLIQFQNNGVVDDSQLPKDRFSAERLKGVDSTLKIQPAKLEDSAVYLCASSLKGTDTYEQYFGPGTRLTVT.

The chain employs TRBV14 and TRBJ2-2; D not certain. Germline assignment: CDR1 SGHDN and CDR2 FVKESK. Trimming removed 3 bases at V and 3 bases at J, with 8 bases between. The CDR3 contains 14 residues. The CDR3 protein is CASSQGSYTGELFF. CDR3 sequence (DNA): TGTGCCAGCAGCCAGGGGTCTTACACCGGGGAGCTGTTTTTT.

The chain is built from TRBV5-1 and TRBJ2-3; 10 bases are a match to TRBD2. The germline gives CDR1 SGHRS, CDR2 YFSETQ. CDR3 size: 18 residues. The V segment lost 9 bases and the J segment 1 base; nucleotides outside the gene matches: 17. The CDR3 DNA sequence: TGCGCCACCGCACTATTGGGTCCTAGCGGGGGAGGCACAGATACGCAGTATTTT. This encodes CATALLGPSGGGTDTQYF.

This clone was recorded a few times. This chain links TRBV19 with TRBJ1-1; 8 bases agree with TRBD1. CDR1 and CDR2 (germline): LNHDA, SQIVND (reference sequence). The trim removed 6 bases at V and 8 bases at J, leaving 14 bases unmatched. The CDR3 contains 15 residues. CDR3 DNA: TGTGCCAGTAGGATCTCAGGGGGCTCAAGTATGGAAGCTTTCTTT. This sequence encodes CASRISGGSSMEAFF.

The J gene is TRBJ2-3, the V gene TRBV19, with 8 bases fitting TRBD2. J lost 7 bases, V lost 6 bases, and 12 bases had no gene match. Germline-derived CDR1 and CDR2 are LNHDA and SQIVND (reference sequence). The CDR3 contains 15 residues. The CDR3 loop reads CASSVESGRLNTQYF. DNA of the CDR3: TGTGCCAGTAGCGTAGAGAGCGGGAGATTAAATACGCAGTATTTT.

The genes are TRBV6-6 and TRBJ1-5; 9 bases line up with TRBD1. The CDR3 totals 16 residues. Germline CDR1 MNHNY, CDR2 SVGAGI (reference sequence). J gave up 4 bases and V 0 bases, and 4 bases lay outside the gene matches. DNA for the CDR3: TGTGCCAGCAGTTACTCGACCGGGACAGGGAATCAGCCCCAGCATTTT. This translates into CASSYSTGTGNQPQHF.

This sequence joins TRBV7-9 and TRBJ1-6, with a weak D call TRBD1 (6 bases). In germline, CDR1 is SEHNR, CDR2 FQNEAQ (reference sequence). Trimming removed 10 bases at V and 5 bases at J, with 12 bases between. This CDR3 has 13 residues. The CDR3 reads CANAQGNNSPLHF. The CDR3 DNA sequence: TGTGCCAACGCACAGGGCAATAATTCACCCCTCCACTTT.

This chain joins TRBV5-4 and TRBJ1-1, with D possibly TRBD1 on 6 matching bases. Trimming pared 4 bases from V and 1 base from J, leaving 14 bases between. The CDR3 extends over 15 amino acids. From germline, CDR1 is SGHNT and CDR2 YYREEE (reference sequence). CDR3 nucleotides: TGTGCCAGCAGCCCCAACCCGACAGGGAACACTGAAGCTTTCTTT. It yields the protein CASSPNPTGNTEAFF.

The chain uses TRBV15 and TRBJ2-5; 11 bases are shared with TRBD2. The germline CDR1 and CDR2 sequences are LNHNV and YYDKDF (reference sequence). The length of the CDR3 is 17 residues. Trimming cost V 0 bases and J 5 bases; bases outside gene matches: 8. Here the CDR3 DNA reads TGTGCCACCAGCAGAGAATCTAGCGGGGGGTCGGGTGAGACCCAGTACTTC. Its protein product is CATSRESSGGSGETQYF. The whole variable domain, filled in from reference TRBV15 and TRBJ2-5, reads DAMVIQNPRYQVTQFGKPVTLSCSQTLNHNVMYWYQQKSSQAPKLLFHYYDKDFNNEADTPDNFQSRRPNTSFCFLDIRSPGLGDTAMYLCATSRESSGGSGETQYFGPGTRLLVL.

This clone was counted between two and nine times. This CDR3 is CASSYSTGDPSYGYTF. The CDR3 DNA is TGTGCCAGCAGTTACTCAACAGGGGACCCCAGCTATGGCTACACCTTC. The rearrangement joins TRBV6-5 to TRBJ1-2; 7 nucleotides line up with TRBD1. Trimming at V came to 0 bases and at J to 4 bases, leaving 8 bases not matched to a gene. The CDR3 has 16 residues. CDR1 is MNHEY, CDR2 SVGAGI, per germline.

This clone was found a few times. V is TRBV2 and J is TRBJ2-1; D is possibly TRBD1 or TRBD2 (5 bases each). The CDR3 loop spans 10 amino acids. V was cut by 8 bases and J by 6 bases, with 5 bases left in between. Germline assignment: CDR1 SNHLY and CDR2 FYNNEI. Here the CDR3 reads CASGGNEQFF. The CDR3, as DNA: TGTGCCAGCGGGGGCAATGAGCAGTTCTTC. The full variable domain, in which reference TRBV2 and TRBJ2-1 provide the parts outside the CDR3, is EPEVTQTPSHQVTQMGQEVILRCVPISNHLYFYWYRQILGQKVEFLVSFYNNEISEKSEIFDDQFSVERPDGSNFTLKIRSTKLEDSAMYFCASGGNEQFFGPGTRLTVL.

This chain joins TRBV19 and TRBJ2-1, with a tentative D call TRBD1 (6 bases). This CDR3 is 18 amino acids long. V was shortened by 4 bases and J by 0 bases, with 19 bases between the two germline ends. The V gene's germline CDR1 is LNHDA and CDR2 SQIVND (reference sequence). The CDR3 sequence: CASSRGPRDISSYNEQFF. CDR3 nucleotide sequence: TGTGCCAGTAGTAGAGGCCCCCGGGACATTAGCTCCTACAATGAGCAGTTCTTC.